The 17 T cell receptor beta chains below come from one sample, sequenced in a study of cytomegalovirus exposure and HLA in healthy donors. PCR was performed using 60 Vbeta and 13 Jbeta primers. TCRdb's table, derived via immunoSEQ multiplex PCR, lists solely in-frame clones and lacks some. The sample lists 60,000 to 80,000 clones, almost 80% occurring once. Material: PBMCs. These receptors all stem from a girl under 18 in good health and CMV-seropositive.

The chain recombines TRBV4-1 with TRBJ1-6; TRBD1 is a possible D gene (6 bases). V lost 1 base to trimming and J lost 10 bases, with 23 bases between them. The CDR3 contains 18 residues. From germline, CDR1 is MGHRA and CDR2 YSYEKL. CDR3 nucleotides: TGCGCCAGCAGCCAAGTCCCCACAGGGTTTATAGTAGGCTCACCCCTCCACTTT. Translation: CASSQVPTGFIVGSPLHF.

This rearrangement joins TRBV25-1 to TRBJ2-5; the match to TRBD2 covers 8 bases. The junction had 5 bases not matched to a gene; V was cut back by 7 bases and J by 1 base. This CDR3 is built from 14 residues. Germline V gene lookup returns CDR1 MGHDK and CDR2 SYGVNS. CDR3 bases: TGTGCCAGCATCGGGGGGGCGGCCCAAGAGACCCAGTACTTC. It encodes CASIGGAAQETQYF.

The chain employs TRBV5-1 and TRBJ1-1; D is unresolved. Per the germline V gene, CDR1 is SGHRS and CDR2 is YFSETQ. The germline V and J ends were trimmed by 4 bases and 1 base, with 8 bases remaining between them. The length of the CDR3 is 13 residues. In nucleotides, the CDR3 is TGCGCCAGCAGCCCGAGAGCGAACACTGAAGCTTTCTTT. Translated, it gives CASSPRANTEAFF.

V usage is TRBV2 and J usage is TRBJ1-5; TRBD1 might be the D (6 bases). CDR1 and CDR2 from the germline V gene are SNHLY and FYNNEI. V was clipped by 6 bases and J by 6 bases, with 18 bases between them. The CDR3 has 15 residues. The CDR3 bases are TGTGCCAGCAGGGCTCTGGGGGCTGGGAGTCAGCCCCAGCATTTT. Translation gives CASRALGAGSQPQHF.

This clone was seen a few times. The chain joins TRBV6-1 to TRBJ1-1, with D tentatively TRBD1 (5 bases). The CDR3 extends over 13 amino acids. V dropped 3 bases and J dropped 5 bases, with 10 bases sitting between them. Germline V CDR1 and CDR2: MNHNS, SASEGT. Written as DNA, the CDR3 is TGTGCCAGCAGTGAGACACAGGTTACTGAAGCTTTCTTT. Translating it yields CASSETQVTEAFF.

The V gene is TRBV6-5, the J gene TRBJ1-5; the D gene is possibly TRBD1 (5 bases). With 2 bases removed from V and 1 base from J, the gap between germline ends came to 12 bases. Germline CDR1 is MNHEY and CDR2 is SVGAGI. The CDR3 has 16 residues. CDR3 protein: CASSYRPGVSNQPQHF. The CDR3, as DNA: TGTGCCAGCAGTTACCGTCCGGGGGTGAGCAATCAGCCCCAGCATTTT.

The chain has TRBV15 and TRBJ2-1, with D maybe TRBD2 (6 bases). This CDR3 comprises 14 residues. The germline V gene has CDR1 LNHNV and CDR2 YYDKDF (reference sequence). Trimming took 9 bases from V and 0 from J, leaving 12 bases between them. The CDR3 DNA reads as TGTGCCACTGAGGGAGGTAGCTCCTACAATGAGCAGTTCTTC. It yields the protein CATEGGSSYNEQFF.

The V and J genes are TRBV30 and TRBJ1-1; D uncertain. V was trimmed by 5 bases and J by 0 bases, leaving 13 bases between them. This CDR3 region has 14 residues. Per germline, CDR1 GTSNPN and CDR2 SVGIG (reference sequence). CDR3 sequence reads: CAWEDGGMNTEAFF. DNA of the CDR3: TGTGCCTGGGAGGACGGAGGAATGAACACTGAAGCTTTCTTT.

The chain couples TRBV28 to TRBJ1-2, with a weak D call TRBD1 (6 bases). The CDR3 totals 14 residues. The germline V and J ends were trimmed by 3 bases and 8 bases, with 16 bases remaining between them. Germline V gene data show CDR1 as MDHEN and CDR2 as SYDVKM. CDR3 protein: CASSFPYRVGGYTF. For the CDR3, the DNA is TGTGCCAGCAGTTTCCCCTACAGGGTCGGGGGCTACACCTTC.

V gene TRBV5-4 combines with J gene TRBJ1-1; D may be TRBD1 (6 bases). The CDR3 loop spans 17 amino acids. Germline lookup yields CDR1 SGHNT and CDR2 YYREEE (reference sequence). Trimming shortened V by 4 bases and J by 0 bases, and 19 bases separated the two germline ends. This CDR3 reads CASSPRGSGSMNTEAFF. The CDR3 DNA sequence: TGTGCCAGCAGCCCGAGGGGGTCAGGGTCAATGAACACTGAAGCTTTCTTT.

This chain uses TRBV7-2 with TRBJ2-7, with TRBD1 matching 10 bases. The V gene end was trimmed by 4 bases and the J gene end by 3 bases; junction bases not matched to a gene: 3. Germline lookup yields CDR1 SGHTA and CDR2 FQGNSA. CDR3 length: 14 amino acids. In DNA, the CDR3 is TGTGCCAGCAGCTATGGGACAGGGGTCTACGAGCAGTACTTC. This translates into CASSYGTGVYEQYF.

As to this clone: This sample also contains other DNA sequences that code for the same CDR3. The chain links TRBV28 to TRBJ1-5; D not resolved. V lost 5 bases and J lost 4, with 3 bases in between. The CDR3 is 11 amino acids. Germline values: CDR1 MDHEN, CDR2 SYDVKM. In DNA form, the CDR3 reads TGTGCCAGCAGTCTTAATCAGCCCCAGCATTTT. It encodes CASSLNQPQHF.

This chain joins TRBV28 and TRBJ2-5; TRBD1 agrees at 10 bases. The V gene's germline CDR1 is MDHEN and CDR2 SYDVKM. The CDR3 totals 13 residues. In DNA, the CDR3 is TGTGCAGCCTCAGGGACAGGGGAAGAGACCCAGTACTTC. Amino acids: CAASGTGEETQYF. The full variable domain, rest sourced from reference TRBV28 and TRBJ2-5, is DVKVTQSSRYLVKRTGEKVFLECVQDMDHENMFWYRQDPGLGLRLIYFSYDVKMKEKGDIPEGYSVSREKKERFSLILESASTNQTSMYLCAASGTGEETQYFGPGTRLLVL.

This clone was seen more than once but under ten times. The chain has TRBV15 and TRBJ2-3; the match to TRBD2 covers 7 bases. Germline V gene data show CDR1 as LNHNV and CDR2 as YYDKDF (reference sequence). This CDR3 contains 15 residues. With 4 bases clipped from V and 0 bases from J, the junction kept 4 bases outside the gene matches. CDR3 DNA sequence: TGTGCCACCAGCACTCGGGGGGAAAGCACAGATACGCAGTATTTT. The encoded protein is CATSTRGESTDTQYF.

This chain joins TRBV4-1 and TRBJ1-1; tentative D call: TRBD1 (5 bases). This CDR3 is built from 16 residues. Trimming took off 1 base at V and 1 base at J, with 13 bases between the two ends. The germline V gene has CDR1 MGHRA and CDR2 YSYEKL. CDR3 DNA sequence: TGCGCCAGCAGCCAAGTGGGGGGTGAGGGGAACACTGAAGCTTTCTTT. Its protein is CASSQVGGEGNTEAFF.

The gene calls are TRBV15 and TRBJ2-1; 8 bases agree with TRBD2. Germline CDR1 reads LNHNV; CDR2 reads YYDKDF (reference sequence). The CDR3 has 15 amino acids. The V gene end was trimmed by 0 bases and the J gene end by 5 bases; junction bases not matched to a gene: 3. CDR3 in amino acids: CATSRDQAGDNEQFF. CDR3 DNA sequence: TGTGCCACCAGCAGAGATCAAGCGGGAGACAATGAGCAGTTCTTC.

V is TRBV30 and J is TRBJ2-7; 13 nucleotides agree with TRBD2. The CDR3 contains 14 residues. Looked up from germline, CDR1 is GTSNPN and CDR2 is SVGIG (reference sequence). V was clipped by 3 bases and J by 2 bases; unmatched bases: 1. CDR3 DNA: TGTGCCTGGAGCGGGACTAGCGGGGCCTACGAGCAGTACTTC. Residues: CAWSGTSGAYEQYF.